This T cell receptor (beta chain) stems from a study of memory CD4+ T cells and cytomegalovirus serostatus. The sort gate was single viable CD3+CD4+CD8-CD45RO+ cells for memory CD4+ T cells. Trimming pared 5 bases from V and 0 bases from J, leaving 11 bases between. The CDR3 has 15 amino acids. CDR1 is SGHTA and CDR2 is FQGTGA in the germline V gene. Clones were sequenced by immunoSEQ multiplex PCR, and TCRdb holds only the in-frame ones, with some missing. The sample has 56,000 or so clones, more than 75% seen once. This receptor was identified in an adult in good health and CMV-seronegative. Input material: memory CD4+ T cells from blood. V is TRBV7-3 and J is TRBJ2-1; D is possibly TRBD1 or TRBD2 (6 bases each). The CDR3 DNA follows: TGTGCCAGCAGCCGGGGGCCGCCCTCCTACAATGAGCAGTTCTTC. This codes for CASSRGPPSYNEQFF.